This TCR beta chain comes out of a study of blood T cell repertoires in COVID-19. Study-level background: Researchers got acute and convalescent COVID-19 samples from the United States, Italy and Spain. Nucleic acid was either cDNA or gDNA, and it came from T cells, B-cell-depleted T cells, or PBMCs.

Original data processing: Amplification with reference gene primers provided the estimates of nucleated cell counts. TCRdb's copy holds only in-frame clones and misses some; the assay was immunoSEQ multiplex PCR. V and J calls and clone size are as listed in that table; D and trimming were resolved from the DNA. The sample holds about 330,000 clones; about 91% are singletons and the top ten take roughly 9.9%. Followed over time, Seattle patients had been enrolled while infection was active. CDR1 SGHNT and CDR2 YYREEE come from the germline V gene (reference sequence). The CDR3 consists of 16 residues. V lost 3 bases to trimming and J lost 7 bases; unmatched junction nucleotides: 11.

Sequencing input: peripheral blood. The receptor was isolated from a man aged 25-45 years with COVID-19, enrolled during active disease. This chain uses TRBV5-4 with TRBJ1-2, with 11 bases lining up with TRBD1. The CDR3 DNA sequence: TGTGCCAGCAGCTCGGGCCGGGACAGGGGGTTCAGTGGCTACACCTTC. Protein sequence: CASSSGRDRGFSGYTF.